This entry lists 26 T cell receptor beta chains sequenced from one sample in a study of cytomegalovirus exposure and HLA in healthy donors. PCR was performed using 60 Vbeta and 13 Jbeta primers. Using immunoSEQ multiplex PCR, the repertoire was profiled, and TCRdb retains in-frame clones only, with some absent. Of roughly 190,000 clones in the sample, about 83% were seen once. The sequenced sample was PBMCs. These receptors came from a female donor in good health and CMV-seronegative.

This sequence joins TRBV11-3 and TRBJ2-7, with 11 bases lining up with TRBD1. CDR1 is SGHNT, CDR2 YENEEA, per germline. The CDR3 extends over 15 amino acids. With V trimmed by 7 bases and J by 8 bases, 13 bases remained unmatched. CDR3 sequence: CASTRGQGAAQKQYF. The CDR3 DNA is TGTGCCAGCACCCGAGGACAGGGGGCGGCTCAAAAGCAGTACTTC.

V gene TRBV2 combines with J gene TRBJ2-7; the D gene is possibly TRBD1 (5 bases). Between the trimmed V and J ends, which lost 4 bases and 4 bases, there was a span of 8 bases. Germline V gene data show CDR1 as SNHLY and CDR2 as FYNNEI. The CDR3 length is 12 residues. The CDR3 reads CASSVRGYEQYF. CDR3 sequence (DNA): TGTGCCAGCAGTGTAAGGGGATACGAGCAGTACTTC.

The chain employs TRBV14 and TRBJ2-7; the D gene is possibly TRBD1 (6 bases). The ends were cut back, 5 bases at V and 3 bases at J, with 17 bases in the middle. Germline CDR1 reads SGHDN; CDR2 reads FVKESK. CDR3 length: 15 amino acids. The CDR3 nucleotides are TGTGCCAGCAGCTATTCCGGGACAAGATTCTACGAGCAGTACTTC. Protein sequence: CASSYSGTRFYEQYF.

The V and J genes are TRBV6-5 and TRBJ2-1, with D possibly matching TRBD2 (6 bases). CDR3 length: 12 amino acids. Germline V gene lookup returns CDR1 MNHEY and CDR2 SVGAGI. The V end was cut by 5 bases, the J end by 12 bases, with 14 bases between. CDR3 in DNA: TGTGCCAGCAGTGATGGAGGGCTAGGGCAGTTCTTC. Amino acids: CASSDGGLGQFF.

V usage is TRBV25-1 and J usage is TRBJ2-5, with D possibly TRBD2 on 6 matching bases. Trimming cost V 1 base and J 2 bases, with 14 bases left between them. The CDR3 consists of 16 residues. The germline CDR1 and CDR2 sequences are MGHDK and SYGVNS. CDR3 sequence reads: CASSEWGGTQQETQYF. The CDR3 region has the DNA TGTGCCAGCAGTGAATGGGGCGGGACCCAGCAAGAGACCCAGTACTTC. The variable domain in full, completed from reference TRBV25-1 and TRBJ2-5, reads EADIYQTPRYLVIGTGKKITLECSQTMGHDKMYWYQQDPGMELHLIHYSYGVNSTEKGDLSSESTVSRIRTEHFPLTLESARPSHTSQYLCASSEWGGTQQETQYFGPGTRLLVL.

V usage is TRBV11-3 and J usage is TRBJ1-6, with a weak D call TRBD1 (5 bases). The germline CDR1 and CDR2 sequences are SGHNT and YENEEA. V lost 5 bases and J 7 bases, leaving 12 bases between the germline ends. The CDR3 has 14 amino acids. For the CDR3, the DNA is TGTGCCAGCAGCATGGGACTCCTAAATTCACCCCTCCACTTT. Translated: CASSMGLLNSPLHF.

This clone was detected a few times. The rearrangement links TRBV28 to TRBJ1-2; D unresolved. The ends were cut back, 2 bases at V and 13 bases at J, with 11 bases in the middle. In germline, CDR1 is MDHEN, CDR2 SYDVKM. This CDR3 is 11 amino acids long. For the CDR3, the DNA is TGTGCCAGCAGTTTAACCGGGGTTTTCACCTTC. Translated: CASSLTGVFTF.

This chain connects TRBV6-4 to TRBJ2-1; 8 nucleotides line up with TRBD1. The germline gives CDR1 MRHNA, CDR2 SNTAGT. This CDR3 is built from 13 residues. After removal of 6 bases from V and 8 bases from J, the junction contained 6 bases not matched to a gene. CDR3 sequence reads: CASSDRGGYEQFF. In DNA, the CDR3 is TGTGCCAGCAGCGACAGGGGAGGATATGAGCAGTTCTTC.

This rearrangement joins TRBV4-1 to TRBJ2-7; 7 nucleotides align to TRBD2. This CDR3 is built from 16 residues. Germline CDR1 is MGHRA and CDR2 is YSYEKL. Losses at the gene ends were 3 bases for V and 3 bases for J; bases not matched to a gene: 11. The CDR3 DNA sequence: TGCGCCAGCAGCCACCTTTTTACGGGAGGCGGCTACGAGCAGTACTTC. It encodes CASSHLFTGGGYEQYF.

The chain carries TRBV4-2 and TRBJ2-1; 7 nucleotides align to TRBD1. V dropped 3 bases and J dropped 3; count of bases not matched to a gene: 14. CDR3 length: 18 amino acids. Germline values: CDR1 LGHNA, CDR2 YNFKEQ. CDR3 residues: CASSHPPGAGGSYNEQFF. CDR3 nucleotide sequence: TGTGCCAGCAGCCACCCCCCAGGTGCAGGGGGTAGCTACAATGAGCAGTTCTTC.

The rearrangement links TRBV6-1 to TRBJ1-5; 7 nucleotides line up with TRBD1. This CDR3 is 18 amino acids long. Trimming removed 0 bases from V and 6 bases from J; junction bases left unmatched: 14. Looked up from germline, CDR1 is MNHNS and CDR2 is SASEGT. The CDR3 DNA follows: TGTGCCAGCAGTGAAGCGCTTGGGACAGAGGCTGGGGGTCAGCCCCAGCATTTT. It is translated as CASSEALGTEAGGQPQHF.

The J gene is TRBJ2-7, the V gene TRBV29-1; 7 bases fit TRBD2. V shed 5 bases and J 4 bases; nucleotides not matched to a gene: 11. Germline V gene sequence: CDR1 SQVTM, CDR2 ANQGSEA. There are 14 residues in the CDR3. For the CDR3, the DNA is TGCAGCGTTTGGGGAGGGGACGGTGGGTACGAGCAGTACTTC. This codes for CSVWGGDGGYEQYF.

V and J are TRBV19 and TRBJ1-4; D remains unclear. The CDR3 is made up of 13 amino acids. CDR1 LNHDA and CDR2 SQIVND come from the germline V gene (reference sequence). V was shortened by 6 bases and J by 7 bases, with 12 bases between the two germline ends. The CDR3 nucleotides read TGTGCCAGTAGCGGTGGACGGGGTGAAAAACTGTTTTTT. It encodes CASSGGRGEKLFF.

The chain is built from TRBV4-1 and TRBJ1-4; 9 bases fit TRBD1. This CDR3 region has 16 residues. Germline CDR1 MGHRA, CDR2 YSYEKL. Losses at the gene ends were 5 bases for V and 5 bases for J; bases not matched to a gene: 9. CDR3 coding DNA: TGCGCCAGCAGCAGCAGGTCCGGGACAGGGAATGAAAAACTGTTTTTT. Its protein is CASSSRSGTGNEKLFF.

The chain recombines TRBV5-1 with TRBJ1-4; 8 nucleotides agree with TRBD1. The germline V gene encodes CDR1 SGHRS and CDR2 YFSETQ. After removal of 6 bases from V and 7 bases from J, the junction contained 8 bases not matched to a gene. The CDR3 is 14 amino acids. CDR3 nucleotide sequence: TGCGCCAGCACCAACCCAGGGGGCGGTGAAAAACTGTTTTTT. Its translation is CASTNPGGGEKLFF.

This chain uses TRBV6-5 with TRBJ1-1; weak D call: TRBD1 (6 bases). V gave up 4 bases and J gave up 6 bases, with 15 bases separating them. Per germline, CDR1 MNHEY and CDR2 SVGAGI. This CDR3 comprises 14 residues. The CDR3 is CASSFRGWGSEAFF. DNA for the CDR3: TGTGCCAGCAGTTTCAGGGGATGGGGTTCTGAAGCTTTCTTT.

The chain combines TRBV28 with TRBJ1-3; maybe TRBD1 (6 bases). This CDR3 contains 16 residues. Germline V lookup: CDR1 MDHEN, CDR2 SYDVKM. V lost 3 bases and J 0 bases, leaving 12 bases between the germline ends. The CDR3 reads CASSFWAGDSGNTIYF. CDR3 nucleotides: TGTGCCAGCAGTTTCTGGGCAGGGGACTCTGGAAACACCATATATTTT.

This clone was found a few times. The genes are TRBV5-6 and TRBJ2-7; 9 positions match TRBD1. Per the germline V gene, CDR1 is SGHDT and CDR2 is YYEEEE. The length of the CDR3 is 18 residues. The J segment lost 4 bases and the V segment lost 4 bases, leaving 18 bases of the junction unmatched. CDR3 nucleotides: TGTGCCAGCAGCGATTATTTTGGGGACAGGGTGGGTAATTACGAGCAGTACTTC. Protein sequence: CASSDYFGDRVGNYEQYF.

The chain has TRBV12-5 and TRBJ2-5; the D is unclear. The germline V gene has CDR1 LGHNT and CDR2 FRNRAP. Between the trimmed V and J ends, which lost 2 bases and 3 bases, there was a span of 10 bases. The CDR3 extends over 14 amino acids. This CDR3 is CASGLLPPEETQYF. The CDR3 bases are TGTGCTAGTGGTTTGCTCCCTCCTGAAGAGACCCAGTACTTC.

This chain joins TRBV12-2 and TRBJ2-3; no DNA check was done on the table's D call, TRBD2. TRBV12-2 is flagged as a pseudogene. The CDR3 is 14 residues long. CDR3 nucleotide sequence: TGTGCAAGTCGCTTAGTGGGAGTAACAGATACGCAGTATTTT. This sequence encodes CASRLVGVTDTQYF.

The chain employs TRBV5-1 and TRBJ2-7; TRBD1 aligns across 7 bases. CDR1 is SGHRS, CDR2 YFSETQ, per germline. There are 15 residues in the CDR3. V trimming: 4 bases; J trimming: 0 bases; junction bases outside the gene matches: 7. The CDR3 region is CASSVETGSSYEQYF. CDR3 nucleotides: TGCGCCAGCAGCGTAGAGACAGGGAGCTCCTACGAGCAGTACTTC.

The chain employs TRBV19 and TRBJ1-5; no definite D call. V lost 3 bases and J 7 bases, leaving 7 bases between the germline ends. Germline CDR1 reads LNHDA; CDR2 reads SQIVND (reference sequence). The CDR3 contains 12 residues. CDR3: CASSMFPQPQHF. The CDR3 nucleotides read TGTGCCAGTAGTATGTTCCCGCAGCCCCAGCATTTT.

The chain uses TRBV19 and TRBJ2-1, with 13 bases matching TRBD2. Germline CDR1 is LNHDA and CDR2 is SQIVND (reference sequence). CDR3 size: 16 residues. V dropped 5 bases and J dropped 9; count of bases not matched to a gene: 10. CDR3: CASSQQRLAGGTEQFF. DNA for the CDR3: TGTGCCAGTAGTCAACAGCGACTAGCGGGGGGTACTGAGCAGTTCTTC. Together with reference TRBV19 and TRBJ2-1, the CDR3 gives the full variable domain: DGGITQSPKYLFRKEGQNVTLSCEQNLNHDAMYWYRQDPGQGLRLIYYSQIVNDFQKGDIAEGYSVSREKKESFPLTVTSAQKNPTAFYLCASSQQRLAGGTEQFFGPGTRLTVL.

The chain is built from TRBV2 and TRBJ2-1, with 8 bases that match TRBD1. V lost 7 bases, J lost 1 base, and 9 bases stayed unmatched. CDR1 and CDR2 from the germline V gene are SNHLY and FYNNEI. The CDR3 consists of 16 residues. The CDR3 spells CASKGQGGASYNEQFF. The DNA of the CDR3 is TGTGCCAGCAAAGGACAGGGTGGGGCATCCTACAATGAGCAGTTCTTC.

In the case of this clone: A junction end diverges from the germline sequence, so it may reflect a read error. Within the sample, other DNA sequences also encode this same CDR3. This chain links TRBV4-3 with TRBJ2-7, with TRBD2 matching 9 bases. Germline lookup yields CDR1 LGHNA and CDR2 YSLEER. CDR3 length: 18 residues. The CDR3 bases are TGCGCCAGTAGCCAAGGGACTAGGGTTAGCGGGAGTTCCTACGAGCAGTACTTC. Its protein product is CASSQGTRVSGSSYEQYF.

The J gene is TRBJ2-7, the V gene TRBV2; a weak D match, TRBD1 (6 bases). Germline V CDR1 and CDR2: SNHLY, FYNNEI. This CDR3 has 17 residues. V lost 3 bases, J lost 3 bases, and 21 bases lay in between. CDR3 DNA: TGTGCCAGCAGTGATCTCTCCTCCGGGACAATATACTACGAGCAGTACTTC. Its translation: CASSDLSSGTIYYEQYF.